These 28 T cell receptor beta chains originate from one sample sequenced in a study of blood T cell repertoires in COVID-19. Measured with immunoSEQ multiplex PCR; TCRdb has only the in-frame clones, and not every one. The data show approximately 82,000 clones, with around nine tenths seen just once and 1% to 1.5% held by the top ten. Input material: PBMCs or T cells enriched from blood (not recorded which). The receptors derive from a woman aged 45 to 65 with acute COVID-19.

The CDR3 nucleotides are TGTGCCAGCAGTATACGGGACAGGGCTGGCTACACCTTC. Translating it yields CASSIRDRAGYTF. V and J are TRBV6-5 and TRBJ1-2, with TRBD1 identical over 9 bases. The germline gives CDR1 MNHEY, CDR2 SVGAGI. V lost 5 bases to trimming and J lost 7 bases; unmatched junction nucleotides: 5. This CDR3 has 13 amino acids.

The rearrangement joins TRBV30 to TRBJ1-3; 11 nucleotides match TRBD1. The V gene end was trimmed by 5 bases and the J gene end by 3 bases; junction bases not matched to a gene: 3. The germline gives CDR1 GTSNPN, CDR2 SVGIG (reference sequence). CDR3 length: 14 residues. The CDR3 DNA is TGTGCCTGGGGGACAGGGGGTAATGGAAACACCATATATTTT. Protein product: CAWGTGGNGNTIYF.

V is TRBV9 and J is TRBJ1-2, with no clear D. The CDR3 sequence is 13 residues long. Per the germline V gene, CDR1 is SGDLS and CDR2 is YYNGEE. The V end was cut by 3 bases, the J end by 7 bases, with 13 bases between. The CDR3 DNA reads as TGTGCCAGCAGCGCCGCATTGAGTGCTGGCTACACCTTC. Translation: CASSAALSAGYTF.

The chain combines TRBV3-1 (or the pseudogene TRBV3-2) with TRBJ2-1, with D possibly TRBD2 on 5 matching bases. The germline gives CDR1 LGHDT, CDR2 YNNKEL (reference sequence). Between the trimmed V and J ends, which lost 4 bases and 10 bases, there was a span of 11 bases. CDR3 length equals 12 residues. CDR3 residues: CASSPSSWEQFF. As DNA, the CDR3 is TGTGCCAGCAGCCCCTCTAGCTGGGAGCAGTTCTTC.

The rearrangement uses TRBV19 and TRBJ2-7, with a possible D match to TRBD1 (5 bases). The CDR3 sequence is 14 residues long. Germline V gene lookup returns CDR1 LNHDA and CDR2 SQIVND (reference sequence). V lost 7 bases and J 3 bases, leaving 16 bases between the germline ends. The CDR3 DNA reads TGTGCCAGTAAGGGTAAGGGGTCCTTCTACGAGCAGTACTTC. Protein: CASKGKGSFYEQYF.

The chain uses TRBV29-1 and TRBJ1-1; 8 nucleotides agree with TRBD1. CDR1 and CDR2 from the germline V gene are SQVTM and ANQGSEA. Trimming cost V 6 bases and J 5 bases; bases outside gene matches: 5. This CDR3 comprises 12 residues. The CDR3 loop reads CSVGTGGTEAFF. For the CDR3, the DNA is TGCAGCGTGGGGACAGGTGGTACTGAAGCTTTCTTT.

This clone was observed once. The chain carries TRBV23-1 and TRBJ1-2; possible D gene TRBD1, 6 bases. TRBV23-1 is designated an ORF whose function remains uncertain. Trimming shortened V by 8 bases and J by 3 bases, and 25 bases separated the two germline ends. There are 17 residues in the CDR3. The CDR3 protein is CASLRGKGYRAYYGYTF. The DNA of the CDR3 is TGCGCCAGCCTAAGGGGGAAAGGATACAGGGCCTACTATGGCTACACCTTC.

V gene TRBV5-1 combines with J gene TRBJ1-1, with D perhaps TRBD1 (6 bases). Looked up from germline, CDR1 is SGHRS and CDR2 is YFSETQ. V was cut by 0 bases and J by 2 bases, with 11 bases left in between. This CDR3 region has 15 residues. The CDR3 DNA is TGCGCCAGCAGCTTGGTAGGACAGAAAAACACTGAAGCTTTCTTT. This sequence encodes CASSLVGQKNTEAFF.

The V and J genes are TRBV5-1 and TRBJ2-5; 9 bases agree with TRBD2. Trimming cost V 4 bases and J 3 bases; bases outside gene matches: 4. Germline V gene data show CDR1 as SGHRS and CDR2 as YFSETQ. The length of the CDR3 is 14 residues. This CDR3 reads CASSRGLAKETQYF. The CDR3 bases are TGCGCCAGCAGCCGGGGACTAGCAAAAGAGACCCAGTACTTC.

The V call is TRBV19, the J call TRBJ2-2, with D possibly matching TRBD1 (6 bases). The CDR3 has 13 residues. With 5 bases removed from V and 4 bases from J, the gap between germline ends came to 8 bases. CDR1 and CDR2 (germline): LNHDA, SQIVND (reference sequence). CDR3 amino acids: CASSLTGTGELFF. CDR3 DNA: TGTGCCAGTAGTTTGACAGGCACCGGGGAGCTGTTTTTT.

In this sample, this clone turned up once. The rearrangement uses TRBV27 and TRBJ1-5; D is possibly TRBD1 (5 bases). CDR1 is MNHEY, CDR2 SMNVEV, per germline (reference sequence). The CDR3 extends over 15 amino acids. V lost 5 bases to trimming and J lost 1 base, with 12 bases between them. CDR3: CASSASTVSNQPQHF. The CDR3 bases are TGTGCCAGCAGTGCCTCGACAGTCAGCAATCAGCCCCAGCATTTT.

A single count supports this clone. The genes are TRBV19 and TRBJ2-7, with TRBD2 matching 9 bases. Looked up from germline, CDR1 is LNHDA and CDR2 is SQIVND (reference sequence). Trimming cost V 4 bases and J 2 bases; bases outside gene matches: 3. The CDR3 sequence is 14 residues long. The CDR3 DNA is TGTGCCAGTAGTACATCTAGCGGGACCTACGAGCAGTACTTC. It is translated as CASSTSSGTYEQYF. Filled out from reference TRBV19 and TRBJ2-7, the complete variable domain reads DGGITQSPKYLFRKEGQNVTLSCEQNLNHDAMYWYRQDPGQGLRLIYYSQIVNDFQKGDIAEGYSVSREKKESFPLTVTSAQKNPTAFYLCASSTSSGTYEQYFGPGTRLTVT.

V and J are TRBV19 and TRBJ2-7; no clear D. CDR3 length equals 13 residues. Between the trimmed V and J ends, which lost 0 bases and 6 bases, there was a span of 9 bases. The germline gives CDR1 LNHDA, CDR2 SQIVND (reference sequence). The CDR3 sequence is CASSIDLASEQYF. The DNA for the CDR3 is TGTGCCAGTAGTATAGATCTGGCTAGCGAGCAGTACTTC. The full variable domain, rest sourced from reference TRBV19 and TRBJ2-7, is DGGITQSPKYLFRKEGQNVTLSCEQNLNHDAMYWYRQDPGQGLRLIYYSQIVNDFQKGDIAEGYSVSREKKESFPLTVTSAQKNPTAFYLCASSIDLASEQYFGPGTRLTVT.

This rearrangement joins TRBV5-1 to TRBJ1-2; D not certain. This CDR3 spans 13 amino acids. Germline V gene sequence: CDR1 SGHRS, CDR2 YFSETQ. V was clipped by 0 bases and J by 7 bases, with 10 bases between them. CDR3 in amino acids: CASSLELGLGYTF. The CDR3 DNA reads TGCGCCAGCAGCTTGGAACTCGGTCTTGGCTACACCTTC.

This clone was recorded only once. The chain uses TRBV7-3 and TRBJ2-4, with 10 positions matching TRBD2. Per the germline V gene, CDR1 is SGHTA and CDR2 is FQGTGA. CDR3 length equals 19 residues. The trim removed 3 bases at V and 3 bases at J, leaving 14 bases unmatched. CDR3 sequence (DNA): TGTGCCAGCAGCTTCCCTAGCGGGAGACTGGTTGGGGTCAAAAACATTCAGTACTTC. It encodes CASSFPSGRLVGVKNIQYF.

This chain uses TRBV7-9 with TRBJ1-2, with 7 nucleotides matching TRBD1. Losses at the gene ends were 1 base for V and 1 base for J; bases not matched to a gene: 12. The CDR3 consists of 18 residues. Germline V CDR1 and CDR2: SEHNR, FQNEAQ (reference sequence). The CDR3 sequence is CASSLVPVDREVNYGYTF. CDR3 DNA sequence: TGTGCCAGCAGCTTAGTACCCGTTGACAGGGAAGTTAACTATGGCTACACCTTC.

This clone was detected a few times. The chain couples TRBV27 to TRBJ1-2, with D possibly matching TRBD1 (5 bases). This CDR3 has 15 residues. V gave up 2 bases and J gave up 4 bases, with 14 bases separating them. Germline V lookup: CDR1 MNHEY, CDR2 SMNVEV (reference sequence). Written as DNA, the CDR3 is TGTGCCAGCAGTTTAGACGCCGGGACTCTCTATGGCTACACCTTC. It yields the protein CASSLDAGTLYGYTF.

The chain employs TRBV5-8 and TRBJ1-4; perhaps TRBD1 as D (5 bases). Looked up from germline, CDR1 is SGHTS and CDR2 is YDEGEE. This CDR3 spans 16 amino acids. V was trimmed by 4 bases and J by 5 bases, leaving 18 bases between them. The CDR3 protein is CASSPRAGRINEKLFF. CDR3 DNA: TGTGCCAGCAGCCCCCGAGCGGGACGGATAAATGAAAAACTGTTTTTT.

The chain joins TRBV6-5 to TRBJ1-2; 7 positions agree with TRBD1. Germline assignment: CDR1 MNHEY and CDR2 SVGAGI. The CDR3 has 15 residues. V lost 0 bases to trimming and J lost 6 bases; unmatched junction nucleotides: 7. CDR3 DNA: TGTGCCAGCAGTTACTCGAACAGGGGTATTCATGGCTACACCTTC. Translated, it gives CASSYSNRGIHGYTF.

The chain employs TRBV2 and TRBJ1-1, with D possibly TRBD1 on 6 matching bases. The CDR3 consists of 14 residues. Between the trimmed V and J ends, which lost 7 bases and 2 bases, there was a span of 14 bases. Per the germline V gene, CDR1 is SNHLY and CDR2 is FYNNEI. The CDR3 region is CASKWDNINTEAFF. In DNA form, the CDR3 reads TGTGCCAGCAAATGGGACAATATAAACACTGAAGCTTTCTTT.

V and J are TRBV2 and TRBJ2-7; D is unresolved. The CDR3 has 12 amino acids. Germline assignment: CDR1 SNHLY and CDR2 FYNNEI. The V end was cut by 11 bases, the J end by 6 bases, with 17 bases between. Written as DNA, the CDR3 is TGTGCCTCGAAGAGGCCCCCTGGCGAGCAGTACTTC. Protein product: CASKRPPGEQYF.

The chain is built from TRBV12-2 and TRBJ2-4; the D call TRBD2 from the table was never checked on the DNA. TRBV12-2 is a pseudogene segment. There are 18 residues in the CDR3. CDR3 in amino acids: CASRLVGPGGRTKNIQYF. The CDR3 DNA sequence: TGTGCAAGTCGCTTAGTGGGGCCGGGCGGGAGGACCAAAAACATTCAGTACTTC.

The V gene is TRBV30, the J gene TRBJ2-3, with a possible D match to TRBD2 (7 bases). Germline CDR1 is GTSNPN and CDR2 is SVGIG (reference sequence). Trimming cost V 3 bases and J 4 bases, with 11 bases left between them. This CDR3 has 13 amino acids. CDR3 nucleotides: TGTGCCTGGAGCTGGGGGGGCGCAGATACGCAGTATTTT. Its protein is CAWSWGGADTQYF. Together with reference TRBV30 and TRBJ2-3, the CDR3 gives the full variable domain: SQTIHQWPATLVQPVGSPLSLECTVEGTSNPNLYWYRQAAGRGLQLLFYSVGIGQISSEVPQNLSASRPQDRQFILSSKKLLLSDSGFYLCAWSWGGADTQYFGPGTRLTVL.

The rearrangement uses TRBV2 and TRBJ1-1, with D perhaps TRBD1 (6 bases). Germline values: CDR1 SNHLY, CDR2 FYNNEI. V was cut by 4 bases and J by 7 bases, with 7 bases left in between. The CDR3 loop spans 11 amino acids. The CDR3 coding sequence is TGTGCCAGCAGTGCAGGGGTTGAAGCTTTCTTT. Its protein is CASSAGVEAFF.

This chain links TRBV24-1 with TRBJ2-2; 7 bases line up with TRBD1. The CDR3 is made up of 14 amino acids. The V segment lost 7 bases and the J segment 4 bases; nucleotides outside the gene matches: 5. In germline, CDR1 is KGHDR, CDR2 SFDVKD. CDR3 sequence: CATRQGPGTGELFF. CDR3 DNA sequence: TGTGCCACCAGACAGGGGCCGGGCACCGGGGAGCTGTTTTTT.

The V call is TRBV5-6, the J call TRBJ1-1; D not resolved. The CDR3 runs to 14 residues. The V gene lost 4 bases and the J gene lost 6 bases, with 16 bases spanning the gap. Germline CDR1 is SGHDT and CDR2 is YYEEEE. This chain's CDR3 is CASSLASGLAEAFF. The DNA of the CDR3 is TGTGCCAGCAGCCTAGCCTCGGGTCTGGCTGAAGCTTTCTTT.

The chain carries TRBV6-5 and TRBJ2-1; D is unresolved. Trimming cost V 4 bases and J 6 bases, with 10 bases left between them. The CDR3 is made up of 13 amino acids. CDR1 is MNHEY and CDR2 is SVGAGI in the germline V gene. CDR3 in DNA: TGTGCCAGCAGTTGGGCCCGGCTCAATGAGCAGTTCTTC. This sequence encodes CASSWARLNEQFF.

J is TRBJ2-7 and V is TRBV15; the D gene is possibly TRBD2 (5 bases). Germline V gene sequence: CDR1 LNHNV, CDR2 YYDKDF (reference sequence). V lost 3 bases to trimming and J lost 6 bases, with 18 bases between them. CDR3 size: 15 residues. In nucleotides, the CDR3 is TGTGCCACCAGCAGTCCTACTAGACGCTTAGGCGAGCAGTACTTC. The encoded protein is CATSSPTRRLGEQYF.